This TCR beta chain was documented in a study of breast tumors, draining lymph nodes, adjacent tissues. Study results and limitations: The data were judged consistent with most tumor T cells coming from lymph node and expanding in tumor.

This clonotype was detected ten times or more. Antigen specificity is unknown. TCRdb used MiXCR to reprocess the multiplex PCR reads, holding one entry per CDR3 protein. In the table there are around 300,000 distinct CDR3 sequences, under 35% of which are singletons. The CDR3 extends over 18 amino acids. Per the germline V gene, CDR1 is LGHNA and CDR2 is YNFKEQ. V shed 0 bases and J 2 bases; nucleotides not matched to a gene: 4. Axillary draining lymph nodes of breast cancer patients supplied the node samples. The source is a female donor with breast cancer. Some clones in this sample may be carry-over from other donors' samples. This rearrangement joins TRBV4-2 to TRBJ2-6; TRBD1 matches 10 bases. Input material: axillary lymph node tissue. CDR3 bases: TGTGCCAGCAGCCAAGATTTAGGACAGGGGGCTGGGGCCAACGTCCTGACTTTC. It encodes CASSQDLGQGAGANVLTF.